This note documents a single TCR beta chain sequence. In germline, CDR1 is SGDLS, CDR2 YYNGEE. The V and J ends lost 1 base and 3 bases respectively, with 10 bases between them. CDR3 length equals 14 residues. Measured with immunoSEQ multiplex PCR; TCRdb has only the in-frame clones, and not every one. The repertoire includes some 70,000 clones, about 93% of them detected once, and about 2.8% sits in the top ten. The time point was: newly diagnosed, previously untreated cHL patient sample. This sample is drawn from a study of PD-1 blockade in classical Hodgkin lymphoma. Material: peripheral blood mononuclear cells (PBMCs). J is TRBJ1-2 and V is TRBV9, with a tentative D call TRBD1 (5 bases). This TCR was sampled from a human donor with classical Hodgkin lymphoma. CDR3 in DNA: TGTGCCAGCAGCGTAAGGGGAGCCGACTATGGCTACACCTTC. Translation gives CASSVRGADYGYTF.